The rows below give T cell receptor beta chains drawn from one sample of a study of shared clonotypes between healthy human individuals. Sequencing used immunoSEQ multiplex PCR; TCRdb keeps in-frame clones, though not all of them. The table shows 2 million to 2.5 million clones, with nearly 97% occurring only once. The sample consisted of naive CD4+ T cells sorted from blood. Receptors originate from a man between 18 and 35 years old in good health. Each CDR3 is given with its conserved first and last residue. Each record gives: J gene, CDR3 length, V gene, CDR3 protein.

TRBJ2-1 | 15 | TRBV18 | CASSPRSRANNEQFF
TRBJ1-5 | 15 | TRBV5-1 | CASSLDGHLNQPQHF
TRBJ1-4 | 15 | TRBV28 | CASRARGIPNEKLFF
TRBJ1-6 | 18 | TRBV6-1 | CASSGIQGSMAYNSPLHF
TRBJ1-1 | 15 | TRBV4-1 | CASSQDRTGNTEAFF
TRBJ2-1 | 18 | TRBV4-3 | CASSQDVSGSMSYNEQFF
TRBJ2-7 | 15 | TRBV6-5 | CASSYSSRVTYEQYF
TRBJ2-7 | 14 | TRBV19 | CASSGQGGSYEQYF
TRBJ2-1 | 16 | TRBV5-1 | CASSSGLAGVYNEQFF
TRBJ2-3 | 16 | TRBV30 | CAWGPGLAGGQDTQYF
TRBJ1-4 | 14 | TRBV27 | CASSMAGSGEKLFF
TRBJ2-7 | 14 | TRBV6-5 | CASSRLAGAYEQYF
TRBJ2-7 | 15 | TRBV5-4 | CASSLELAGLYEQYF
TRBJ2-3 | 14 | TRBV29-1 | CSVRYGGGTDTQYF
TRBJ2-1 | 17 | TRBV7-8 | CASSLEVRSKVLNEQFF
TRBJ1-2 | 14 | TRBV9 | CASSVAGQNYGYTF
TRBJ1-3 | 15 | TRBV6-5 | CASSYSVDTGNTIYF
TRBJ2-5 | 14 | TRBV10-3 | CAISETRGQETQYF
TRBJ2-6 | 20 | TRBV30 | CAWSPFLGLAGESGANVLTF
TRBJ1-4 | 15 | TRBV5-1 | CASSLVGSGSEKLFF
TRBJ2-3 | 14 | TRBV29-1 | CSVRQGSFTDTQYF
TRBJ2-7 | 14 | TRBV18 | CASSQGQDYYEQYF
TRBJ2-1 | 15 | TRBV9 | CASSVGLALYNEQFF
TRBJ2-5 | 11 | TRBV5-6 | CASSWGETQYF
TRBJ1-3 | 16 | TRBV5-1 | CASSSTGGSAGNTIYF
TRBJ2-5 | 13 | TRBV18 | CASSPGTSGTQYF
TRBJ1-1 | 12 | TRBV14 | CASSQERASAFF
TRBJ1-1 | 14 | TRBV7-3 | CASRSGTGNTEAFF
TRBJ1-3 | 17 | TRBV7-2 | CASSLGRTGRVGNTIYF
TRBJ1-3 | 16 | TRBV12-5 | CASGLGQGNSGNTIYF
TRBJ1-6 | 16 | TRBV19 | CASSQSGTLYNSPLHF
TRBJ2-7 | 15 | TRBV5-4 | CASSPTGQGVYEQYF
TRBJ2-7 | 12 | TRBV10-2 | CASGQVFYEQYF